A selection of T cell receptor beta chains follows, all from one sample in a study of PD-L1 blockade in urothelial cancer. Assay used: immunoSEQ multiplex PCR; TCRdb lists only in-frame clones, some missing. The sample has about 45,000 clones, more than 70% seen once. The sequences come from PBMCs, collected around atezolizumab (anti-PD-L1) treatment. The receptor source for this set is a woman aged 55-70 years with urothelial cancer. The CDR3 runs from the conserved cysteine through the conserved F or W. D genes are given only for firm matches. Only part of the rows carry a size: once, few, many, or a class if the clone is expanded.

V gene,D gene,clone size,J gene,CDR3 DNA,CDR3 protein
TRBV4-3,TRBD2,once,TRBJ2-1,TGCGCCAGCAGCCAAGATCGACTAGCTCTCTATGAGCAGTTCTTC,CASSQDRLALYEQFF
TRBV10-3,TRBD1,NA,TRBJ1-2,TGTGCCATCAGTGCCTCCGGGACAGGGGGCGATGATGGCTACACCTTC,CAISASGTGGDDGYTF
TRBV11-2,NA,NA,TRBJ2-2,TGTGCCAGCAGCGTGACAAGCACCGGGGAGCTGTTTTTT,CASSVTSTGELFF
TRBV5-1,TRBD1,NA,TRBJ2-7,TGCGCCAGCAGCTTGGGCCCGGGACAGACCTACGAGCAGTACTTC,CASSLGPGQTYEQYF
TRBV7-2,NA,NA,TRBJ1-6,TGTGCCAGCAGCTTACAGGCCTATAATTCACCCCTCCACTTT,CASSLQAYNSPLHF
TRBV11-3,NA,NA,TRBJ2-1,TGTGCCAGCCGTGACACCGGGAACTCCTACAATGAGCAGTTCTTC,CASRDTGNSYNEQFF
TRBV29-1,TRBD2,few,TRBJ2-7,TGCAGCGTTGGCGGAACTAGCGGATTCTCCTACGAGCAGTACTTC,CSVGGTSGFSYEQYF
TRBV4-2,TRBD1,once,TRBJ2-7,TGTGCCAGCAGCCAAGATACCCGGGACAGGGTCTTC,CASSQDTRDRVF
TRBV19,NA,NA,TRBJ2-7,TGTGCCAGTAGTATAGGGGGGGGCGCCTCCTACGAGCAGTACTTC,CASSIGGGASYEQYF
TRBV18,TRBD2,NA,TRBJ2-5,TGTGCCAGCTTACCGCTAGCGGGAGAGACCCAGTACTTC,CASLPLAGETQYF
TRBV10-3,NA,NA,TRBJ2-3,TGTGCCATCACCGGGGACATCACAGATACGCAGTATTTT,CAITGDITDTQYF
TRBV27,TRBD1,NA,TRBJ2-5,TGTGCCAGCAGGATAGGGTGGAGTAGACAGGGGACCCAGTACTTC,CASRIGWSRQGTQYF
TRBV29-1,TRBD1,NA,TRBJ2-7,TGCAGCGTACGGACAGGGCCCTACGAGCAGTACTTC,CSVRTGPYEQYF
TRBV2,NA,NA,TRBJ1-5,TGTGCCAGCAGTGGGGCCTCTGGCAATCAGCCCCAGCATTTT,CASSGASGNQPQHF
TRBV28,TRBD2,NA,TRBJ2-5,TGTGCCAGCGCCTCTAGCGGGAGCTTAGAGACCCAGTACTTC,CASASSGSLETQYF